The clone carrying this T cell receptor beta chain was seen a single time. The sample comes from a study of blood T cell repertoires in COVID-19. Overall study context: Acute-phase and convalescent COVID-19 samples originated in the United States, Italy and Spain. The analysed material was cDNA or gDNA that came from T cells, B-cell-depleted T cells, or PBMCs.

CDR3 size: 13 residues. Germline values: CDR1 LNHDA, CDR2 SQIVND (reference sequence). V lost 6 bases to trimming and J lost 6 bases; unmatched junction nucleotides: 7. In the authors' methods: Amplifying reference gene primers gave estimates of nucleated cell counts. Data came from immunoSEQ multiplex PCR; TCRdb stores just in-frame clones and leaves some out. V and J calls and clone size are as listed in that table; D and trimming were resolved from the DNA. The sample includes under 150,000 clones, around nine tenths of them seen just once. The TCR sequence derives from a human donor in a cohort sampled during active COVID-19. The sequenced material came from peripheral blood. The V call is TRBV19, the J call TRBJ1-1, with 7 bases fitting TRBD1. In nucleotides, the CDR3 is TGTGCCAGTAGAGCCCAGGGGGATGCTGAAGCTTTCTTT. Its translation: CASRAQGDAEAFF.